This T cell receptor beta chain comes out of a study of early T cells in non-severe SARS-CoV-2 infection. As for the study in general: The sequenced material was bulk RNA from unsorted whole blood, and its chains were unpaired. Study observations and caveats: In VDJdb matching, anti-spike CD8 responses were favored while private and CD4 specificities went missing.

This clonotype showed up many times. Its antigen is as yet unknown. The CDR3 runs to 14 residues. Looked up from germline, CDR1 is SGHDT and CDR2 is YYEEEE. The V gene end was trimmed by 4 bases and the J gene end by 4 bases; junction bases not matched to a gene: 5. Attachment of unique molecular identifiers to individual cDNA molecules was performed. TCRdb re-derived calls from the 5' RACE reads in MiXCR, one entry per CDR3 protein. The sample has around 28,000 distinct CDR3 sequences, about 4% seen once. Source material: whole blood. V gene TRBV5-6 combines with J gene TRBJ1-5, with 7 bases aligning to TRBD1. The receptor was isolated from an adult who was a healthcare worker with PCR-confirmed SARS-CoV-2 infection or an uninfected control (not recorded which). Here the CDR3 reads CASSLRTGNQPQHF. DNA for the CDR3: TGTGCCAGCAGCCTTCGGACAGGAAATCAGCCCCAGCATTTT.